Listed below are T cell receptor beta chains from one sample, sequenced in a study of blood T cell repertoires in COVID-19. Assay: immunoSEQ multiplex PCR; the TCRdb copy retains only in-frame clones and omits some. The sample yields roughly 250,000 clones, roughly 90% seen once. The sample taken for sequencing was PBMCs or T cells enriched from blood (not recorded which). All receptors derive from a woman aged 35 to 49 with acute COVID-19. The CDR3 runs from the conserved cysteine through the conserved F or W.

J gene: TRBJ2-2
V gene: TRBV5-1
CDR3 protein: CASSLVPGTGELFF

J gene: TRBJ2-7
V gene: TRBV4-1
CDR3 protein: CASSQTSGSGEQYF

J gene: TRBJ2-1
V gene: TRBV7-2
CDR3 protein: CASSLGLASGMFF

J gene: TRBJ1-5
V gene: TRBV6-5
CDR3 protein: CASSATGGISQPQHF

J gene: TRBJ2-7
V gene: TRBV6-5
CDR3 protein: CASSYGGFTSYEQYF

J gene: TRBJ2-1
V gene: TRBV9
CDR3 protein: CASSLTSGRLHEQFF

J gene: TRBJ1-1
V gene: TRBV29-1
CDR3 protein: CSAYRGRLTVGTEAFF

J gene: TRBJ1-6
V gene: TRBV5-4
CDR3 protein: CAARGQEHNSPLHF

J gene: TRBJ2-1
V gene: TRBV14
CDR3 protein: CASSQSSGYNEQFF

J gene: TRBJ2-1
V gene: TRBV28
CDR3 protein: CASNPGLAGGSYNEQFF

J gene: TRBJ1-1
V gene: TRBV4-3
CDR3 protein: CASSQGPERTEAFF

J gene: TRBJ1-5
V gene: TRBV6-5
CDR3 protein: CASRRGANQPQHF

J gene: TRBJ2-1
V gene: TRBV4-1
CDR3 protein: CASSLLAGGAYNEQFF

J gene: TRBJ1-5
V gene: TRBV24-1
CDR3 protein: CATSPGTLSGNQPQHF

J gene: TRBJ2-1
V gene: TRBV4-1
CDR3 protein: CASSLIAESSYNEQFF

J gene: TRBJ2-4
V gene: TRBV6-6
CDR3 protein: CASSVLDRVAKNIQYF

J gene: TRBJ1-6
V gene: TRBV3-1/TRBV3-2
CDR3 protein: CASRRQGDDSPLHF

J gene: TRBJ1-5
V gene: TRBV7-3
CDR3 protein: CASSLGPGEPQHF

J gene: TRBJ2-3
V gene: TRBV30
CDR3 protein: CAWTWWSSTDTQYF

J gene: TRBJ2-7
V gene: TRBV7-2
CDR3 protein: CASSPRTSGNYEQYF

J gene: TRBJ1-6
V gene: TRBV28
CDR3 protein: CASTSGTAPLHF

J gene: TRBJ1-2
V gene: TRBV30
CDR3 protein: CAWGRVAPNYGYTF

J gene: TRBJ1-5
V gene: TRBV28
CDR3 protein: CASSTRYSSGQPQHF

J gene: TRBJ2-5
V gene: TRBV19
CDR3 protein: CASSILAGQSLETQYF

J gene: TRBJ1-1
V gene: TRBV19
CDR3 protein: CASSMIVGQRMNTEAFF

J gene: TRBJ1-4
V gene: TRBV28
CDR3 protein: CASSPRNEKLFF